The 10 T cell receptor beta chains reported below all come from one sample, sequenced in a study of T-cell reconstitution after alpha-beta-depleted transplantation in children. Unique molecular identifiers were used in preparing the TCRbeta library. Via MiXCR, TCRdb re-called the PCR reads, giving one row per CDR3 protein. The table shows roughly 310,000 distinct CDR3 sequences, with more than 20% occurring only once. The sequences come from PBMCs, mostly from graft donor cells, collected 180 days after TCRalphabeta/CD19-depleted stem cell transplant. These receptors were obtained from a male patient younger than 18 who had a stem cell transplant for acute lymphoblastic leukemia, so the T cells may come from the graft donor.

This clonotype was detected only a few times. The chain couples TRBV7-2 to TRBJ2-3; 15 bases align to TRBD2. CDR1 and CDR2 from the germline V gene are SGHTA and FQGNSA. The CDR3 is 16 residues long. V shed 5 bases and J 5 bases; nucleotides not matched to a gene: 5. The CDR3 DNA reads TGTGCCAGCAGCACAGGGACTAGCGGGAGGCGAGATACGCAGTATTTT. Translated, it gives CASSTGTSGRRDTQYF.

This clonotype came up a few times. The chain carries TRBV7-3 and TRBJ2-3; D remains unclear. The germline V and J ends were trimmed by 3 bases and 1 base, with 8 bases remaining between them. CDR1 is SGHTA and CDR2 is FQGTGA in the germline V gene. This CDR3 has 14 amino acids. CDR3 DNA sequence: TGTGCCAGCAGCTTCGACCCAGGCACAGATACGCAGTATTTT. Translated, it gives CASSFDPGTDTQYF.

This clonotype was seen only a few times. V gene TRBV9 combines with J gene TRBJ2-1; D uncertain. V lost 4 bases and J 2 bases, leaving 16 bases between the germline ends. Germline V CDR1 and CDR2: SGDLS, YYNGEE. This CDR3 contains 16 residues. CDR3 in DNA: TGTGCCAGCAGCTCGAGACTTAGATTTCCCTACAATGAGCAGTTCTTC. It specifies CASSSRLRFPYNEQFF.

CDR3 nucleotides: TGCAGTGCTAGAGCGGAAATCCCGGGATCAAAATACAATGAGCAGTTCTTC. This gives the protein CSARAEIPGSKYNEQFF. The V and J genes are TRBV20-1 and TRBJ2-1; tentative D call: TRBD2 (5 bases). Germline CDR1 is DFQATT and CDR2 is SNEGSKA (reference sequence). The CDR3 has 17 amino acids. V shed 1 base and J shed 4 bases, with 20 bases lying between them.

The V and J genes are TRBV4-1 and TRBJ2-7, with D maybe TRBD2 (6 bases). The CDR3 runs to 16 residues. Trimming left V 1 base short and J 0 bases short, with 13 bases between. Germline V lookup: CDR1 MGHRA, CDR2 YSYEKL. The CDR3, as DNA: TGCGCCAGCAGCCAAGGGACGGGACTTTTCTCCTACGAGCAGTACTTC. Amino acids: CASSQGTGLFSYEQYF.

This clonotype was detected a few times. This chain uses TRBV24-1 with TRBJ2-3, with a possible D match to TRBD2 (5 bases). Germline lookup yields CDR1 KGHDR and CDR2 SFDVKD. With 6 bases removed from V and 6 bases from J, the gap between germline ends came to 12 bases. CDR3 length: 13 amino acids. The DNA of the CDR3 is TGTGCCACCAGTCGAGGAGGAAGGGATACGCAGTATTTT. Its translation is CATSRGGRDTQYF.

This clonotype was seen only a few times. This chain uses TRBV15 with TRBJ2-1; tentative D call: TRBD2 (6 bases). Per germline, CDR1 LNHNV and CDR2 YYDKDF (reference sequence). V lost 0 bases and J 3 bases, leaving 21 bases between the germline ends. The CDR3 contains 19 residues. DNA of the CDR3: TGTGCCACCAGCAGAGATCTCCCCAGAGGGGCCGGGGGCTACAATGAGCAGTTCTTC. Amino acid sequence: CATSRDLPRGAGGYNEQFF.

This clonotype came up many times. The chain's CDR3 is CASSRRDRNTEAFF. The CDR3 coding sequence is TGCGCCAGCAGCCGGAGAGACAGAAACACTGAAGCTTTCTTT. The genes are TRBV5-1 and TRBJ1-1, with D perhaps matching TRBD1 (5 bases). The CDR3 sequence is 14 residues long. Per germline, CDR1 SGHRS and CDR2 YFSETQ. V was clipped by 4 bases and J by 2 bases, with 12 bases between them.

As concerns this clonotype: A much larger clone sits a single nucleotide away, making a read error possible. This rearrangement joins TRBV20-1 to TRBJ1-1; no definite D call. The length of the CDR3 is 13 residues. The germline V and J ends were trimmed by 2 bases and 3 bases, with 10 bases remaining between them. Germline V CDR1 and CDR2: DFQATT, SNEGSKA (reference sequence). Written as DNA, the CDR3 is TGCAGTGCTAGACTAGGGAGGGACACTGAAGCTTTCTTT. Its protein product is CSARLGRDTEAFF.

The J gene is TRBJ2-2, the V gene TRBV25-1; weak D call: TRBD1 (6 bases). V lost 5 bases and J lost 9, with 10 bases in between. There are 12 residues in the CDR3. In germline, CDR1 is MGHDK, CDR2 SYGVNS. CDR3 residues: CASSKQGWELFF. DNA for the CDR3: TGTGCCAGCAGTAAACAGGGCTGGGAGCTGTTTTTT.